This entry lists 18 T cell receptor beta chains sequenced from one sample in a study of identical twins. TCRdb analysed the 5' RACE reads with MiXCR anew, one entry per CDR3 protein. The repertoire has some 1,600,000 distinct CDR3 sequences, about 32% of them found once; the top ten carry approximately 0.25%. Sequenced input: cord blood. The receptors originated from a newborn girl in good health.

The chain recombines TRBV7-2 with TRBJ2-1, with TRBD2 as a possible D gene (6 bases). V lost 1 base and J 8 bases, leaving 18 bases between the germline ends. Germline lookup yields CDR1 SGHTA and CDR2 FQGNSA. The CDR3 is 16 residues long. Here the CDR3 DNA reads TGTGCCAGCAGCTTAGGACCTCGGGGAGGAGGAGATGAGCAGTTCTTC. Protein product: CASSLGPRGGGDEQFF. Full variable domain (rest looked up from reference TRBV7-2 and TRBJ2-1): GAGVSQSPSNKVTEKGKDVELRCDPISGHTALYWYRQSLGQGLEFLIYFQGNSAPDKSGLPSDRFSAERTGGSVSTLTIQRTQQEDSAVYLCASSLGPRGGGDEQFFGPGTRLTVL.

The chain joins TRBV5-1 to TRBJ1-2, with D unclear. This CDR3 is 10 amino acids long. The V and J ends lost 7 bases and 7 bases respectively, with 8 bases between them. Germline CDR1 is SGHRS and CDR2 is YFSETQ. The chain's CDR3 is CASRHGGYTF. DNA for the CDR3: TGCGCCAGCCGCCACGGTGGCTACACCTTC.

This chain uses TRBV20-1 with TRBJ2-3; 7 bases agree with TRBD2. Trimming cost V 3 bases and J 6 bases; bases outside gene matches: 12. This CDR3 has 15 residues. Germline V gene sequence: CDR1 DFQATT, CDR2 SNEGSKA (reference sequence). The CDR3 is CSARVGRPLMDTQYF. CDR3 coding DNA: TGCAGTGCTAGGGTCGGGAGGCCCTTGATGGATACGCAGTATTTT.

This clonotype was seen a handful of times. This chain uses TRBV12-3 or TRBV12-4 with TRBJ2-1; TRBD2 agrees at 8 bases. The CDR3 covers 15 residues. V gave up 6 bases and J gave up 2 bases; unmatched junction bases: 6. The CDR3 region has the DNA TGTGCCAGCAGGCCACTAGCGGTTACCTACAATGAGCAGTTCTTC. Translated, it gives CASRPLAVTYNEQFF.

The V and J genes are TRBV10-3 and TRBJ2-3; 9 bases align to TRBD2. The germline gives CDR1 ENHRY, CDR2 SYGVKD. The ends lost 3 bases at V and 0 bases at J; junction bases unmatched: 7. The CDR3 sequence is 17 residues long. CDR3 in amino acids: CAISDLAGSTSTDTQYF. CDR3 DNA sequence: TGTGCCATCAGTGATCTAGCGGGGTCCACTAGCACAGATACGCAGTATTTT.

V is TRBV4-1 and J is TRBJ2-7; 7 bases are shared with TRBD1. The CDR3 spans 17 residues. Germline values: CDR1 MGHRA, CDR2 YSYEKL. V lost 2 bases, J lost 2 bases, and 12 bases stayed unmatched. The CDR3 here is CASSQPLTGTGTYEQYF. CDR3 nucleotide sequence: TGCGCCAGCAGCCAACCCCTGACAGGGACGGGAACCTACGAGCAGTACTTC.

The chain is built from TRBV15 and TRBJ2-1, with TRBD2 as a possible D gene (6 bases). There are 17 residues in the CDR3. Per the germline V gene, CDR1 is LNHNV and CDR2 is YYDKDF (reference sequence). The V gene lost 1 base and the J gene lost 0 bases, with 13 bases spanning the gap. The CDR3 DNA is TGTGCCACCAGCAGAGGAGGACTGCGGGACTCCTACAATGAGCAGTTCTTC. Translated, it gives CATSRGGLRDSYNEQFF.

This clonotype has just a few counts. The CDR3 here is CASYSANTGELFF. CDR3 DNA sequence: TGTGCCAGCTACAGTGCGAACACCGGGGAGCTGTTTTTT. This chain connects TRBV18 to TRBJ2-2; D is unresolved. V dropped 7 bases and J dropped 0 bases, with 6 bases sitting between them. The CDR3 has 13 residues. Germline assignment: CDR1 KGHSH and CDR2 LQKENI.

V usage is TRBV4-2 and J usage is TRBJ2-3, with 13 bases lining up with TRBD2. Looked up from germline, CDR1 is LGHNA and CDR2 is YNFKEQ. Trimming cost V 5 bases and J 6 bases; bases outside gene matches: 11. The CDR3 covers 17 residues. In DNA, the CDR3 is TGTGCCAGCAGCGACGGACTAGCGGGGGAAACCGGGGATACGCAGTATTTT. Amino acids: CASSDGLAGETGDTQYF.

V usage is TRBV20-1 and J usage is TRBJ2-1; TRBD2 matches 11 bases. V lost 3 bases to trimming and J lost 4 bases; unmatched junction nucleotides: 8. The V gene's germline CDR1 is DFQATT and CDR2 SNEGSKA (reference sequence). This CDR3 is 16 amino acids long. CDR3 amino acids: CSASSPGTSGYNEQFF. In DNA, the CDR3 is TGCAGTGCTAGTTCCCCCGGGACTAGCGGATACAATGAGCAGTTCTTC.

The chain links TRBV20-1 to TRBJ2-7, with D uncertain. V lost 3 bases, J lost 9 bases, and 18 bases lay in between. This CDR3 has 13 amino acids. Germline-derived CDR1 and CDR2 are DFQATT and SNEGSKA (reference sequence). CDR3 in DNA: TGCAGTGCTAGTAATGTTGGAGTCCTAAGGCAGTACTTC. Its protein product is CSASNVGVLRQYF.

The chain couples TRBV20-1 to TRBJ2-5; D is unclear. The V end was cut by 2 bases, the J end by 2 bases, with 12 bases between. Germline assignment: CDR1 DFQATT and CDR2 SNEGSKA (reference sequence). The CDR3 length is 14 residues. For the CDR3, the DNA is TGCAGTGCTAGAATGGGTCTAGAGCAAGAGACCCAGTACTTC. Amino acid sequence: CSARMGLEQETQYF.

The CDR3 reads CAISGDRVQSYEQYF. CDR3 sequence (DNA): TGTGCCATCAGTGGGGACAGGGTGCAATCCTACGAGCAGTACTTC. The V call is TRBV10-3, the J call TRBJ2-7, with 9 bases identical to TRBD1. J was trimmed by 1 base and V by 4 bases; bases with no gene match: 5. Per the germline V gene, CDR1 is ENHRY and CDR2 is SYGVKD. The CDR3 covers 15 residues.

This clonotype was seen repeatedly, ten times or more. This rearrangement joins TRBV6-5 to TRBJ2-7, with D possibly TRBD1 on 5 matching bases. The CDR3 contains 15 residues. Trimming removed 6 bases at V and 1 base at J, with 16 bases between. Looked up from germline, CDR1 is MNHEY and CDR2 is SVGAGI. The CDR3 loop reads CASSSPGRQSYEQYF. CDR3 in DNA: TGTGCCAGCAGCTCCCCAGGGCGACAATCCTACGAGCAGTACTTC.

Written as DNA, the CDR3 is TGCGCCAGCAGCTTGACAGGGGGTGGAAAACTGTTTTTT. It yields the protein CASSLTGGGKLFF. The rearrangement uses TRBV5-1 and TRBJ1-4, with 8 bases identical to TRBD1. CDR1 SGHRS and CDR2 YFSETQ come from the germline V gene. The CDR3 loop spans 13 amino acids. Trimming cost V 1 base and J 10 bases; bases outside gene matches: 3.

The rearrangement joins TRBV20-1 to TRBJ2-7; unclear D gene. The DNA matches TRBJ2-5 better at its end, which makes the J call doubtful. Germline V lookup: CDR1 DFQATT, CDR2 SNEGSKA (reference sequence). This CDR3 contains 11 residues. The DNA for the CDR3 is TGCAGTGCTAACTTCGCCGAGACCCAGTACTTC. Its protein is CSANFAETQYF.

This clonotype was counted only a few times. V gene TRBV24-1 combines with J gene TRBJ1-2; D gene unclear. Trimming pared 3 bases from V and 8 bases from J, leaving 12 bases between. Germline CDR1 KGHDR, CDR2 SFDVKD. The CDR3 runs to 13 residues. The CDR3 DNA reads TGTGCCACCAGTGATCGTCGCGGGGAAGGCTACACCTTC. This codes for CATSDRRGEGYTF.

The chain combines TRBV30 with TRBJ2-7, with TRBD1 matching 8 bases. Unmatched junction bases numbered 5, after V lost 4 bases and J lost 0 bases. Germline V gene sequence: CDR1 GTSNPN, CDR2 SVGIG (reference sequence). The CDR3 runs 14 residues. Here the CDR3 reads CAWKGQVYSYEQYF. The CDR3 DNA is TGTGCCTGGAAGGGACAGGTGTACTCCTACGAGCAGTACTTC.